This T cell receptor (beta chain) was identified during a study of blood T cell repertoires in COVID-19. Study information: From T cells, B-cell-depleted T cells, or PBMCs came the material, which was cDNA or gDNA.

The data were produced by immunoSEQ multiplex PCR, yet TCRdb's version contains in-frame clones alone and is incomplete. The profile shows some 170,000 clones, roughly 86% of them singletons. CDR3 length: 12 residues. The germline V gene encodes CDR1 LNHDA and CDR2 SQIVND (reference sequence). V lost 11 bases to trimming and J lost 6 bases, with 17 bases between them. The source is a woman between 45 and 65 years old with acute or convalescent COVID-19. Sequencing used peripheral blood. The chain couples TRBV19 to TRBJ2-7; no reliable D call. CDR3 sequence reads: CAPDPPPGEQYF. The CDR3 DNA is TGTGCCCCCGACCCCCCCCCGGGCGAGCAGTACTTC.